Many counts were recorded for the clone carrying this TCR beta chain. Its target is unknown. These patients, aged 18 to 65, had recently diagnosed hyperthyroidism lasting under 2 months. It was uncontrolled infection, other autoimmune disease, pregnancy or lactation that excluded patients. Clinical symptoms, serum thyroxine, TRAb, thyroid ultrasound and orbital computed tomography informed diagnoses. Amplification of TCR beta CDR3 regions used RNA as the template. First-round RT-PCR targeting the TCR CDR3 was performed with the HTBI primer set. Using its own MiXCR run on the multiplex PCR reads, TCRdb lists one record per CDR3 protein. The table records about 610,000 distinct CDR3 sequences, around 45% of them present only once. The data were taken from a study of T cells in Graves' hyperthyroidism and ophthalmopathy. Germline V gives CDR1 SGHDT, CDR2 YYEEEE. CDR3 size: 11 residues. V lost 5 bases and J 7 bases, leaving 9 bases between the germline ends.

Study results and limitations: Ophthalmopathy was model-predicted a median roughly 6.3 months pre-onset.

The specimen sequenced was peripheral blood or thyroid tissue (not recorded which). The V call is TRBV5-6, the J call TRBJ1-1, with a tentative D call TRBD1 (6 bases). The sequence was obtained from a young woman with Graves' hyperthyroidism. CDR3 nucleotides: TGTGCCAGCAGTTTACAGGGTGAAGCTTTCTTT. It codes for CASSLQGEAFF.